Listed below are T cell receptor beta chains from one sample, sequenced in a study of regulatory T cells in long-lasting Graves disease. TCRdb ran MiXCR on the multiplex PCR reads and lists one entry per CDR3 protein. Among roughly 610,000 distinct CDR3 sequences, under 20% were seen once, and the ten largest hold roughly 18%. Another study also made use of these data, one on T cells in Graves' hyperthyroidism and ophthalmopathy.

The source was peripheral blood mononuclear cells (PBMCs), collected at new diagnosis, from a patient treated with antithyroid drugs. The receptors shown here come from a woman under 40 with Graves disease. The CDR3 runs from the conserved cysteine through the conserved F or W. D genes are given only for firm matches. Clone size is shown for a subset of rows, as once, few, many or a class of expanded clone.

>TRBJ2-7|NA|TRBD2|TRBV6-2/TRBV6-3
TGTGCCAGCACTCAAGCGGGAGAGACCTTGTCCTACGAGCAGTACTTC
CASTQAGETLSYEQYF
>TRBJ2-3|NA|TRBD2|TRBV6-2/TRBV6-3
TGTGCCAGCAGTTCCCCCCTGCCTAGCGGGACTACAGATACGCAGTATTTT
CASSSPLPSGTTDTQYF
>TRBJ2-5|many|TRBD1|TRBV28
TGTGCCAGCGTTGGACAGGGAAGGGAGACCCAGTACTTC
CASVGQGRETQYF
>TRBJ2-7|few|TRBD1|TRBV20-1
TGCAGTGCTGAAATGGACAGGGCAGCCTACGAGCAGTACTTC
CSAEMDRAAYEQYF
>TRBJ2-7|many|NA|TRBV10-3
TGTGCCATCAGTGAGTTTGGTAGCTCGTACGAGCAGTACTTC
CAISEFGSSYEQYF
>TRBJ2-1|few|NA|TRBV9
TGTGCCAGCAGTTGGGAGATGGAGCGGTACAATGAGCAGTTCTTC
CASSWEMERYNEQFF
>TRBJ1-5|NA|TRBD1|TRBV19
TGTGCCAGTAACAGGGACAGGGCGGGCGGACAGCCCCAGCATTTT
CASNRDRAGGQPQHF
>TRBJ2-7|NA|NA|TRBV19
TGTGCCAGTAGTATAGATCCGCGGGAAGGGAACTACGAGCAGTACTTC
CASSIDPREGNYEQYF
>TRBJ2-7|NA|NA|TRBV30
TGTGCCTGGAGTGTCTCCCCTTTAGGGGGAAACGAGCAGTACTTC
CAWSVSPLGGNEQYF
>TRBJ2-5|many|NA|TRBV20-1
TGCAGTGCTAGTCCCGGATCTGAGACCCAGTACTTC
CSASPGSETQYF
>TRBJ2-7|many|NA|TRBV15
TGTGCCACCAGCAGAGATCCCGCAGGGAGCTACGAGCAGTACTTC
CATSRDPAGSYEQYF
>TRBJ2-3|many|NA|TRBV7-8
TGTGCCAGCAGCACTAGGGCAGATACGCAGTATTTT
CASSTRADTQYF
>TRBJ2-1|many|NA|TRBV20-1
TGCAGTGCGATGGCGGGCATCGATGGTGGCAGCTCCTACAATGAGCAGTTCTTC
CSAMAGIDGGSSYNEQFF
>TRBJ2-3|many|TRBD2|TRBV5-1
TGCGCCAGCAGCTTGGGACTAGCGGGAGTTGCCAGCACAGATACGCAGTATTTT
CASSLGLAGVASTDTQYF
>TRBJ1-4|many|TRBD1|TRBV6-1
TGTGCCAGCAGAGGGACAGGGGAAGAAAAACTGTTTTTT
CASRGTGEEKLFF
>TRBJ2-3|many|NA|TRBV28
TGTGCCAGCAGTTTACAGGGGCCCACAGATACGCAGTATTTT
CASSLQGPTDTQYF
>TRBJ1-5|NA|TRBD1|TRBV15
TGTGCCACCAGCAGAGCCGGACAGGGCCAGGGGCCCCAGCATTTT
CATSRAGQGQGPQHF
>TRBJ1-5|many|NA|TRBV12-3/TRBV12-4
TGTGCCAGCAGTATCGGGGTTCGAAATCAGCCCCAGCATTTT
CASSIGVRNQPQHF
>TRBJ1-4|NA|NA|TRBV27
TGTGCCAGCAGGGGAGGGAAAAAACTGTTTTTT
CASRGGKKLFF
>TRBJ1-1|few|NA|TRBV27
TGTGCCAGCAGTTGGCAGATTGGGGGGGACACTGAAGCTTTCTTT
CASSWQIGGDTEAFF
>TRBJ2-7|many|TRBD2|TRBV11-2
TGTGCCAGCAGCCCAACACCAGCGGGAGGCGAGCAGTACTTC
CASSPTPAGGEQYF
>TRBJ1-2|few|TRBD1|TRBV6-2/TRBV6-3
TGTGCCAGCAGTGTCACCTGTCAGACAGGGCTGGCCTATGGCTACACCTTC
CASSVTCQTGLAYGYTF
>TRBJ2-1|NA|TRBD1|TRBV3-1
TGTGCCAGCAGCCGAGGACAGGGGGCTAACAATGAGCAGTTCTTC
CASSRGQGANNEQFF
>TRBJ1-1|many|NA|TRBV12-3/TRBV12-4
TGTGCCAGCAGGCGGACAGATGAAGCTTTCTTT
CASRRTDEAFF
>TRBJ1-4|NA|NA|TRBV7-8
TGTGCCAGCAGCCAACTAGTACAGGGTATCTATGGGGAAAAACTGTTTTTT
CASSQLVQGIYGEKLFF
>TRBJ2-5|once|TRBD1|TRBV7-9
TGTGCCAGCAGCTTAGGAGTTGTGGGACAGGGAGGCAAGGAGACCCAGTACTTC
CASSLGVVGQGGKETQYF
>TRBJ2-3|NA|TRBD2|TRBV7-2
TGTGCCAGCAGTTACAGGGCAGCGGGAGTAACAGATACGCAGTATTTT
CASSYRAAGVTDTQYF
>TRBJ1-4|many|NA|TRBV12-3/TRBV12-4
TGTGCCAGCAGTCCCCGGAGTCGGACTAATGAAAAACTGTTTTTT
CASSPRSRTNEKLFF
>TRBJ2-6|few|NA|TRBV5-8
TGTGCCAGCAGCCCAAGGAATACCCTAGCTGGGGCCAACGTCCTGACTTTC
CASSPRNTLAGANVLTF
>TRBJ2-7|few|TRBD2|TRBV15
TGTGCCACCAGCCTTGGACTAGCAGACTACGAGCAGTACTTC
CATSLGLADYEQYF
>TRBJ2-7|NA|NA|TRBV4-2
TGTGCCAGCAGCCAAGATTTAACGGGAGCCTACGAGCAGTACTTC
CASSQDLTGAYEQYF
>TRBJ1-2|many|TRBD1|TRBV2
TGTGCCAGCAGTGAAGAGGGACAGGGAAATTATGGCTACACCTTC
CASSEEGQGNYGYTF
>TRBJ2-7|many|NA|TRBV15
TGTGCCACCAGCAGACAGGGTTTCGACGAGCAGTACTTC
CATSRQGFDEQYF
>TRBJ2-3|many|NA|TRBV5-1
TGCGCCAGCAGCTTAATCAGGGAGGCTTATACGCAGTATTTT
CASSLIREAYTQYF
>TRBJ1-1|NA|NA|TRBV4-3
TGCGCCAGCAGCCAAAGGGAGGGCGGCAGGGTGGGAACTGAAGCTTTCTTT
CASSQREGGRVGTEAFF
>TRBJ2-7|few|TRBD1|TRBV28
TGTGCCAGCAGTTTCACAGGGACAGGGGGTAGAGAGCGGTACTTC
CASSFTGTGGRERYF
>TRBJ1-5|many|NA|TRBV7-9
TGTGCCAGCAGCTTAACAGGGTTAGGCAATCAGCCCCAGCATTTT
CASSLTGLGNQPQHF
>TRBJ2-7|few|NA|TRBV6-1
TGTGCCAGCAGTCCCCTAGTGAACTACGAGCAGTACTTC
CASSPLVNYEQYF
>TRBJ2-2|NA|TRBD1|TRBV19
TGTGCCAGTAGTAAAGCAATGACAGGGGGATTTTACACCGGGGAGCTGTTTTTT
CASSKAMTGGFYTGELFF
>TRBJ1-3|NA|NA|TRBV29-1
TGTATTGCTTTGGGGAACGGAAACACCATATATTTT
CIALGNGNTIYF